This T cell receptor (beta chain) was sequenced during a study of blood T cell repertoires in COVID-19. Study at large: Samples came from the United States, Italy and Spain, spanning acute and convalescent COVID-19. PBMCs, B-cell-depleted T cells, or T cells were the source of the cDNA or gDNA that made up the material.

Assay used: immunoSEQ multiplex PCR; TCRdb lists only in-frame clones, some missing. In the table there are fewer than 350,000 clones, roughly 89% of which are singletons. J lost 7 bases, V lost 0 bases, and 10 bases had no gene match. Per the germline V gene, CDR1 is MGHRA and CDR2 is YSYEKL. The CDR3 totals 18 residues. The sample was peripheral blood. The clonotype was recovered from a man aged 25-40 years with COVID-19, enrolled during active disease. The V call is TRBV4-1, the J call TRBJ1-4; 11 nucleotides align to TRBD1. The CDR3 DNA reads TGCGCCAGCAGCCAAGAACTGGGACAGGGGGTTCCGGCTGAAAAACTGTTTTTT. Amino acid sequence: CASSQELGQGVPAEKLFF.